Each of the 6 T cell receptor beta chains below was sequenced from the same sample in a study of blood T cell repertoires in COVID-19 (dated by TCRdb to about 2020). Library method: the immunoSEQ multiplex PCR assay. TCRdb mirrors the immuneACCESS table, restricted to in-frame sequences. Some clones are absent from its copies; in checked studies, under half trace to an unresolved V gene, and the reason for the others is unknown. Recorded for this sample are fewer than 200,000 clones; 88% of them occurred a single time. Together, the top ten hold 9% to 10% of the sample. The sample taken for sequencing was PBMCs or T cells enriched from blood (not recorded which). These receptors originate from a woman aged 18-35 years who had recovered from COVID-19.

Concerning this clone itself: Different DNA sequences within this sample yield the same CDR3. CDR3 bases: TGTGCCACTAAGGACAGGAGCACAGATACGCAGTATTTT. This translates into CATKDRSTDTQYF. The chain carries TRBV24-1 and TRBJ2-3; TRBD1 agrees at 7 bases. The junction had 3 bases not matched to a gene; V was cut back by 10 bases and J by 0 bases. The CDR3 is made up of 13 amino acids. Germline V gene lookup returns CDR1 KGHDR and CDR2 SFDVKD.

The genes are TRBV5-5 and TRBJ2-3; D is unresolved. In germline, CDR1 is SGHKS, CDR2 YYEKEE (reference sequence). V dropped 1 base and J dropped 0 bases, with 15 bases sitting between them. This CDR3 is built from 17 residues. The CDR3 DNA reads as TGTGCCAGCAGCTTGAATAATCGCGGTTCTAGCACAGATACGCAGTATTTT. This translates into CASSLNNRGSSTDTQYF.

This sequence joins TRBV12-3 or TRBV12-4 and TRBJ1-1; 9 nucleotides align to TRBD1. Germline trimming cut 10 bases from V and 2 bases from J; bases unmatched to any gene: 5. The CDR3 spans 13 residues. CDR3 in amino acids: CATVQGANTEAFF. The CDR3 DNA reads TGTGCCACAGTACAGGGGGCCAACACTGAAGCTTTCTTT.

The chain couples TRBV7-8 to TRBJ1-5, with 7 bases fitting TRBD1. J was trimmed by 5 bases and V by 4 bases; bases with no gene match: 11. This CDR3 region has 16 residues. In germline, CDR1 is SGHVS, CDR2 FQNEAQ. CDR3 protein: CASSSPPGTEYQPQHF. Here the CDR3 DNA reads TGTGCCAGCAGCTCCCCTCCCGGGACAGAGTATCAGCCCCAGCATTTT.

The rearrangement links TRBV6-4 to TRBJ2-1; D uncertain. The CDR3 is 16 residues long. Germline lookup yields CDR1 MRHNA and CDR2 SNTAGT. The V end was cut by 1 base, the J end by 2 bases, with 12 bases between. The CDR3 DNA sequence: TGTGCCAGCAGTGACTTGACTCGCGCGCCCTACAATGAGCAGTTCTTC. Translated, it gives CASSDLTRAPYNEQFF.

The chain uses TRBV27 and TRBJ2-1; tentatively, D is TRBD2 (7 bases). CDR3 length equals 17 residues. The V gene lost 0 bases and the J gene lost 6 bases, with 18 bases spanning the gap. The germline V gene has CDR1 MNHEY and CDR2 SMNVEV (reference sequence). Here the CDR3 DNA reads TGTGCCAGCAGTTTATCAATTTGGGGGGGCCCTACCAATGAGCAGTTCTTC. Protein sequence: CASSLSIWGGPTNEQFF.